The T cell receptor (beta chain) described here comes from a study of cytomegalovirus exposure and HLA in healthy donors. Overall study findings and caveats: For most TCR sequences rarity was the rule, although some public TCRs occurred in many donors. The study flagged some 170 TCR beta chains as cytomegalovirus-associated.

Details on this clone: What it binds is not known.

In germline, CDR1 is SGHVS, CDR2 FQNEAQ. The CDR3 is 17 residues long. V gave up 4 bases and J gave up 0 bases, with 18 bases separating them. The protocol was immunoSEQ multiplex PCR, while the TCRdb copy is restricted to in-frame clones and leaves out a portion. The sample holds about 110,000 clones, 70% to 90% seen once. This TCR derives from a woman aged 18-30 years in good health and CMV-seronegative. Specimen: PBMCs. The chain employs TRBV7-8 and TRBJ1-1; tentative D call: TRBD1 (6 bases). The CDR3 coding sequence is TGTGCCAGCAGCTCCCCAGGGGAGAGGGCTTTGAACACTGAAGCTTTCTTT. Translation: CASSSPGERALNTEAFF.